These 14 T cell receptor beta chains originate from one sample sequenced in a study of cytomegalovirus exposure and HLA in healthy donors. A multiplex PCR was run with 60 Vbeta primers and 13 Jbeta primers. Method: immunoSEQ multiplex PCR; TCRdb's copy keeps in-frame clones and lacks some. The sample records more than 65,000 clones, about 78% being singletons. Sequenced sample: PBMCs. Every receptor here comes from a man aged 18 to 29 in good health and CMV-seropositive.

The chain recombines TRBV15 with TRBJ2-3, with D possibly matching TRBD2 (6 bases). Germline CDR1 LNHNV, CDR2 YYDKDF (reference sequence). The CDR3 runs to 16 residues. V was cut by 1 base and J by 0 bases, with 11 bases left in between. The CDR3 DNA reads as TGTGCCACCAGCAGAGGACTAGTCCATAGCACAGATACGCAGTATTTT. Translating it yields CATSRGLVHSTDTQYF.

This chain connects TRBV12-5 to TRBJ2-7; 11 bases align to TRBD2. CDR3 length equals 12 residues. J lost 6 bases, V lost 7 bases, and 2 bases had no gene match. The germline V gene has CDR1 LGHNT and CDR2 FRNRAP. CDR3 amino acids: CASAGTSGEQYF. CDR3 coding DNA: TGTGCTAGTGCGGGGACTAGCGGCGAGCAGTACTTC.

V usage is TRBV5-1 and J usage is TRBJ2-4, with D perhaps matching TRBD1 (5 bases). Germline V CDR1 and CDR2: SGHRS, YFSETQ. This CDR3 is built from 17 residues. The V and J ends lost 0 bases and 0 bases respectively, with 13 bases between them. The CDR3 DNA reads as TGCGCCAGCAGCTTGGGCCACAGGCCCTTAGCCAAAAACATTCAGTACTTC. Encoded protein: CASSLGHRPLAKNIQYF.

CDR3 sequence: CASSLRSRTGNEQFF. Written as DNA, the CDR3 is TGTGCCAGCAGCTTAAGGTCCAGGACAGGGAATGAGCAGTTCTTC. The rearrangement uses TRBV7-9 and TRBJ2-1, with TRBD1 matching 8 bases. The V segment lost 2 bases and the J segment 7 bases; nucleotides outside the gene matches: 7. This CDR3 spans 15 amino acids. Germline CDR1 reads SEHNR; CDR2 reads FQNEAQ (reference sequence).

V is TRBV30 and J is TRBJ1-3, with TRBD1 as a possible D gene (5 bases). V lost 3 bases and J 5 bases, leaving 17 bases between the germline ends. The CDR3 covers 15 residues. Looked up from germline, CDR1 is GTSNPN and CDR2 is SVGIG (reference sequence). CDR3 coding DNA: TGTGCCTGGAGCCTGTGGGGGGAGACGAGAAACACCATATATTTT. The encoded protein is CAWSLWGETRNTIYF.

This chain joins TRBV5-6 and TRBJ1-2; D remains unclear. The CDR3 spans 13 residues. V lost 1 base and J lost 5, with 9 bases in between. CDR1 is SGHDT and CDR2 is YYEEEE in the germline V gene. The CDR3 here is CASSLLQSYGYTF. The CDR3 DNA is TGTGCCAGCAGCTTGTTACAGTCATATGGCTACACCTTC.

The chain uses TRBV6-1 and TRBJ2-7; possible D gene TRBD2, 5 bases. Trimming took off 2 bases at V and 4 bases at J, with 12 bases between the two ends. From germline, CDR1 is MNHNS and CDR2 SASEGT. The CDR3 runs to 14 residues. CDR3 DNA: TGTGCCAGCAGTGAACCCGGGGTGGGTTACGAGCAGTACTTC. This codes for CASSEPGVGYEQYF.

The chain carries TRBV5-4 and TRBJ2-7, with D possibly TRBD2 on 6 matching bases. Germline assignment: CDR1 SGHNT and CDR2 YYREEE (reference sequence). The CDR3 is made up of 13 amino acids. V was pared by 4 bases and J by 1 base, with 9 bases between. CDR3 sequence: CASSGGASYEQYF. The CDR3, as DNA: TGTGCCAGCAGCGGCGGGGCATCCTACGAGCAGTACTTC.

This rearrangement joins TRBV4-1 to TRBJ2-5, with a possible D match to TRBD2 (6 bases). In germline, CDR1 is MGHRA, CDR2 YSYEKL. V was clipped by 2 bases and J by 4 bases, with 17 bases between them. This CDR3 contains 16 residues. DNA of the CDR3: TGCGCCAGCAGCCAAATACCCCCCGGGAGTAGAGAGACCCAGTACTTC. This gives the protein CASSQIPPGSRETQYF.

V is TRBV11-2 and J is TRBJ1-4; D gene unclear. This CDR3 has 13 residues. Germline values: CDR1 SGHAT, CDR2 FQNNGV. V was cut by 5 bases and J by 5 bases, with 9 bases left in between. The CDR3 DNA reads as TGTGCCAGCAGCCGAGCCCCGAATGAAAAACTGTTTTTT. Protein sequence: CASSRAPNEKLFF.

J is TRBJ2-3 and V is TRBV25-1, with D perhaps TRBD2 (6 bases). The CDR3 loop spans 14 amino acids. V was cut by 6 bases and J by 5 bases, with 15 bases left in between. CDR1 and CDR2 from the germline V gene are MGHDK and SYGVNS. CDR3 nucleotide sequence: TGTGCCAGCAGGGAGGGAGAGGGGAAAGATACGCAGTATTTT. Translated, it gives CASREGEGKDTQYF.

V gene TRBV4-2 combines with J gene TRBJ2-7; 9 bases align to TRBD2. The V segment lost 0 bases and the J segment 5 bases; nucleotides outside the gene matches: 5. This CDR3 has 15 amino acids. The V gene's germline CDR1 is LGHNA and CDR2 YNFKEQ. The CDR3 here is CASSQDQLAGNEQYF. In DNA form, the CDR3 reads TGTGCCAGCAGCCAAGATCAGCTAGCGGGAAACGAGCAGTACTTC.

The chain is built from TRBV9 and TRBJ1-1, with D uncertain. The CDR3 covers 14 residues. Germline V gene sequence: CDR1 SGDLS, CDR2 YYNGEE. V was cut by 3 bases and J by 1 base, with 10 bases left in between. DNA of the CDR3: TGTGCCAGCAGCGGACTAGGGTCGAACACTGAAGCTTTCTTT. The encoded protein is CASSGLGSNTEAFF.

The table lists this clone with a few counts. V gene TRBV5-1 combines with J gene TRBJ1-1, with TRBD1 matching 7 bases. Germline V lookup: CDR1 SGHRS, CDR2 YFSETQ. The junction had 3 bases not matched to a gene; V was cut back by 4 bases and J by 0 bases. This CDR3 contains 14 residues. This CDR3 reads CASSRDSLNTEAFF. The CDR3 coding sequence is TGCGCCAGCAGCCGGGACAGTCTGAACACTGAAGCTTTCTTT.